The 8 T cell receptor beta chains below were found in one sample sequenced in a study of cytomegalovirus exposure and HLA in healthy donors. This PCR relied on a set of 60 Vbeta primers and 13 Jbeta primers. Method: immunoSEQ multiplex PCR; TCRdb's copy keeps in-frame clones and lacks some. The sample has 140,000 to 150,000 clones, around 80% seen once. Sequencing input: PBMCs. These receptors were obtained from a woman aged 25 to 39 in good health and CMV-seronegative.

The rearrangement links TRBV4-1 to TRBJ1-2; D is undetermined. Germline CDR1 MGHRA, CDR2 YSYEKL. The CDR3 is 13 residues long. Trimming shortened V by 4 bases and J by 2 bases, and 8 bases separated the two germline ends. This chain's CDR3 is CASSPSLNYGYTF. In DNA, the CDR3 is TGCGCCAGCAGCCCCTCCTTGAACTATGGCTACACCTTC.

The rearrangement joins TRBV25-1 to TRBJ2-1; D is undetermined. The ends were cut back, 3 bases at V and 4 bases at J, with 7 bases in the middle. The CDR3 runs 13 residues. The germline CDR1 and CDR2 sequences are MGHDK and SYGVNS. CDR3: CASSENSYNEQFF. The DNA for the CDR3 is TGTGCCAGCAGTGAGAACAGTTACAATGAGCAGTTCTTC.

V is TRBV5-8 and J is TRBJ1-5; D gene ambiguous. The CDR3 runs 16 residues. Germline V gene sequence: CDR1 SGHTS, CDR2 YDEGEE. V lost 5 bases and J 0 bases, leaving 15 bases between the germline ends. The CDR3 DNA sequence: TGTGCCAGCAGTCTCCGAGTGGGCAGTAGCAATCAGCCCCAGCATTTT. Amino acid sequence: CASSLRVGSSNQPQHF.

This clone came up a few times. The V and J genes are TRBV6-6 and TRBJ2-7, with 10 positions matching TRBD1. V lost 4 bases and J lost 4; bases outside the gene matches: 7. This CDR3 contains 15 residues. CDR1 is MNHNY, CDR2 SVGAGI, per germline (reference sequence). Here the CDR3 reads CASSFHPGQGYEQYF. The CDR3 DNA reads TGTGCCAGCAGTTTTCACCCGGGACAGGGGTACGAGCAGTACTTC.

J is TRBJ2-1 and V is TRBV25-1, with 14 bases identical to TRBD2. V lost 2 bases, J lost 3 bases, and 0 bases stayed unmatched. CDR1 is MGHDK and CDR2 is SYGVNS in the germline V gene. The CDR3 totals 16 residues. CDR3 sequence: CASSEGTSGSYNEQFF. CDR3 coding DNA: TGTGCCAGCAGTGAAGGGACTAGCGGGAGCTACAATGAGCAGTTCTTC.

This chain joins TRBV7-2 and TRBJ2-3; no reliable D call. The V end lost 1 base, the J end lost 2 bases, and 4 bases lay between the germline ends. The length of the CDR3 is 13 residues. Germline CDR1 and CDR2: SGHTA and FQGNSA. CDR3 coding DNA: TGTGCCAGCAGCTTAGACTTCACAGATACGCAGTATTTT. Its protein is CASSLDFTDTQYF. Looking up the rest from reference TRBV7-2 and TRBJ2-3 gives the full variable domain: GAGVSQSPSNKVTEKGKDVELRCDPISGHTALYWYRQSLGQGLEFLIYFQGNSAPDKSGLPSDRFSAERTGGSVSTLTIQRTQQEDSAVYLCASSLDFTDTQYFGPGTRLTVL.

As for this clone: One end of the junction is discordant with germline, which a read error may explain. The chain carries TRBV7-9 and TRBJ1-5; D gene uncertain. The CDR3 totals 11 residues. Germline CDR1 SEHNR, CDR2 FQNEAQ (reference sequence). The CDR3 sequence: CSSSSLGPQHF. CDR3 DNA sequence: TGTTCCAGCAGCTCCCTCGGGCCCCAGCATTTT.

The V call is TRBV5-1, the J call TRBJ2-7, with 12 bases that match TRBD2. Germline V gene sequence: CDR1 SGHRS, CDR2 YFSETQ. The CDR3 runs 16 residues. The V segment lost 0 bases and the J segment 1 base; nucleotides outside the gene matches: 2. The CDR3 nucleotides read TGCGCCAGCAGCTTGGGACTAGCGGGAGTTTCCTACGAGCAGTACTTC. Protein: CASSLGLAGVSYEQYF.